The 14 T cell receptor beta chains presented below share a single source sample, sequenced in a study of shared clonotypes between healthy human individuals. The assay was immunoSEQ multiplex PCR, and TCRdb's table has in-frame clones only and misses some. The table includes some 500,000 clones, roughly three quarters detected once. Input material: PBMCs. All receptors come from a woman aged 40 to 50 in good health. Some clones in this sample may be carry-over from other donors' samples.

The chain has TRBV25-1 and TRBJ2-1, with unresolved D. Deletions cut 3 bases from V and 6 bases from J, with 3 bases between. In germline, CDR1 is MGHDK, CDR2 SYGVNS. The CDR3 sequence is 11 residues long. The CDR3 loop reads CASSEGNEQFF. For the CDR3, the DNA is TGTGCCAGCAGTGAGGGCAATGAGCAGTTCTTC.

The rearrangement uses TRBV29-1 and TRBJ1-2, with a weak D call TRBD1 (5 bases). Germline lookup yields CDR1 SQVTM and CDR2 ANQGSEA. There are 12 residues in the CDR3. The germline V and J ends were trimmed by 4 bases and 6 bases, with 12 bases remaining between them. The CDR3 bases are TGCAGCGTTGTGGGGCAGGACGATGGCTACACCTTC. It yields the protein CSVVGQDDGYTF.

J is TRBJ1-2 and V is TRBV2, with D tentatively TRBD1 (5 bases). The V gene's germline CDR1 is SNHLY and CDR2 FYNNEI. This CDR3 is built from 14 residues. V gave up 3 bases and J gave up 2 bases, with 10 bases separating them. The CDR3 loop reads CASSEVGRNYGYTF. The CDR3 DNA reads TGTGCCAGCAGTGAGGTGGGGCGCAACTATGGCTACACCTTC.

The V gene is TRBV2, the J gene TRBJ2-1; D uncertain. V lost 8 bases and J lost 9, with 11 bases in between. From germline, CDR1 is SNHLY and CDR2 FYNNEI. This CDR3 is 11 amino acids long. CDR3 sequence: CASRVGGEQFF. In DNA form, the CDR3 reads TGTGCCAGCCGAGTGGGTGGTGAGCAGTTCTTC.

The rearrangement joins TRBV27 to TRBJ1-3; 11 positions match TRBD1. The CDR3 loop spans 16 amino acids. Germline values: CDR1 MNHEY, CDR2 SMNVEV (reference sequence). V gave up 5 bases and J gave up 8 bases; unmatched junction bases: 11. This chain's CDR3 is CASSHPLGTGGHTIYF. In nucleotides, the CDR3 is TGTGCCAGCAGTCACCCTCTGGGGACAGGGGGTCACACCATATATTTT.

This clone showed up just once. Other DNA sequences in the same sample also yield this CDR3. The chain employs TRBV5-1 and TRBJ1-3, with a possible D match to TRBD1 (5 bases). The CDR3 is made up of 15 amino acids. CDR1 is SGHRS, CDR2 YFSETQ, per germline. Trimming took off 0 bases at V and 0 bases at J, with 7 bases between the two ends. As DNA, the CDR3 is TGCGCCAGCAGCTTGGACGGGGGCTCTGGAAACACCATATATTTT. Amino acids: CASSLDGGSGNTIYF.

V usage is TRBV5-1 and J usage is TRBJ2-5; TRBD2 matches at 14 bases. The V gene's germline CDR1 is SGHRS and CDR2 YFSETQ. This CDR3 has 17 amino acids. J lost 5 bases, V lost 4 bases, and 10 bases had no gene match. CDR3 sequence (DNA): TGCGCCAGCAGCCCTCGACTAGCGGGAGGGCCCTCGGAGACCCAGTACTTC. It codes for CASSPRLAGGPSETQYF.

This clone is a singleton in its sample. The chain uses TRBV7-9 and TRBJ2-3; no firm D call. The CDR3 has 14 amino acids. V dropped 1 base and J dropped 6 bases, with 11 bases sitting between them. In germline, CDR1 is SEHNR, CDR2 FQNEAQ (reference sequence). The CDR3 sequence is CASSLVPNPDTQYF. The DNA for the CDR3 is TGTGCCAGCAGCTTAGTACCCAACCCCGATACGCAGTATTTT. The full variable domain, rest sourced from reference TRBV7-9 and TRBJ2-3, is DTGVSQNPRHKITKRGQNVTFRCDPISEHNRLYWYRQTLGQGPEFLTYFQNEAQLEKSRLLSDRFSAERPKGSFSTLEIQRTEQGDSAMYLCASSLVPNPDTQYFGPGTRLTVL.

Remarks on this clone: This may be a read error: a much more frequent sequence differs by one nucleotide. The CDR3 protein is CAGSLPTSGSYNEQFF. The CDR3 DNA reads TGTGCCGGCAGCCTCCCGACTAGCGGGAGCTACAATGAGCAGTTCTTC. V usage is TRBV4-2 and J usage is TRBJ2-1; TRBD2 aligns across 12 bases. Germline lookup yields CDR1 LGHNA and CDR2 YNFKEQ. This CDR3 is 16 amino acids long.

This rearrangement joins TRBV2 to TRBJ2-2, with 9 bases aligning to TRBD2. The J segment lost 1 base and the V segment lost 7 bases, leaving 1 base of the junction unmatched. The CDR3 is 14 amino acids. Germline V CDR1 and CDR2: SNHLY, FYNNEI. CDR3 residues: CASKTSGNTGELFF. CDR3 DNA sequence: TGTGCCAGCAAGACTAGCGGGAACACCGGGGAGCTGTTTTTT.

This chain connects TRBV28 to TRBJ2-1; perhaps TRBD2 as D (6 bases). The CDR3 is made up of 15 amino acids. In germline, CDR1 is MDHEN, CDR2 SYDVKM. The V end lost 5 bases, the J end lost 4 bases, and 15 bases lay between the germline ends. This CDR3 is CASSPLGTSYNEQFF. In nucleotides, the CDR3 is TGTGCCAGCAGTCCTCTCGGGACTTCATACAATGAGCAGTTCTTC.

The rearrangement links TRBV6-1 to TRBJ2-7; TRBD1 aligns across 9 bases. The CDR3 is 14 amino acids. Per germline, CDR1 MNHNS and CDR2 SASEGT. With 4 bases clipped from V and 7 bases from J, the junction kept 8 bases outside the gene matches. The CDR3 loop is CASSGGTGPGEQYF. The CDR3 DNA sequence: TGTGCCAGCAGTGGAGGGACAGGGCCGGGGGAGCAGTACTTC.

This clone occurred once. The chain combines TRBV21-1 with TRBJ1-1; the D call of TRBD1 is as the table states it, not checked on the DNA. TRBV21-1 is deemed a pseudogene. This CDR3 spans 13 amino acids. The CDR3 DNA is TGTGCCAGCAGTTCGGGACAGGTTGCTGAAGCTTTCTTT. Translation gives CASSSGQVAEAFF.

This rearrangement joins TRBV28 to TRBJ2-1; possible D gene TRBD1, 6 bases. Germline values: CDR1 MDHEN, CDR2 SYDVKM. Trimming left V 6 bases short and J 1 base short, with 13 bases between. The CDR3 is made up of 15 amino acids. Written as DNA, the CDR3 is TGTGCCAGCAGCGTAAAGACAGGTTCCTACAATGAGCAGTTCTTC. Protein product: CASSVKTGSYNEQFF. Full variable domain (missing parts from reference TRBV28 and TRBJ2-1): DVKVTQSSRYLVKRTGEKVFLECVQDMDHENMFWYRQDPGLGLRLIYFSYDVKMKEKGDIPEGYSVSREKKERFSLILESASTNQTSMYLCASSVKTGSYNEQFFGPGTRLTVL.